These 29 T cell receptor beta chains were all obtained from the same sample, sequenced in a study of blood T cell repertoires in COVID-19. Assay: immunoSEQ multiplex PCR; the TCRdb copy retains only in-frame clones and omits some. In the table there are about 270,000 clones, around nine tenths of which are singletons. Sequenced sample: PBMCs or T cells enriched from blood (not recorded which). The receptors here all came from a woman in her late teens or twenties who had recovered from COVID-19.

The rearrangement uses TRBV2 and TRBJ1-1; D remains unclear. Trimming left V 6 bases short and J 7 bases short, with 15 bases between. This CDR3 is 13 amino acids long. Germline-derived CDR1 and CDR2 are SNHLY and FYNNEI. CDR3 in amino acids: CASSNGRVGEAFF. As DNA, the CDR3 is TGTGCCAGCAGCAACGGGCGGGTGGGTGAAGCTTTCTTT.

The V gene is TRBV5-1, the J gene TRBJ2-4, with 7 bases identical to TRBD1. Germline V CDR1 and CDR2: SGHRS, YFSETQ. After removal of 2 bases from V and 0 bases from J, the junction contained 11 bases not matched to a gene. This CDR3 is 18 amino acids long. CDR3 loop: CASSFLGPGQLAKNIQYF. The CDR3 DNA sequence: TGCGCCAGCAGCTTCCTTGGCCCGGGACAGCTAGCCAAAAACATTCAGTACTTC.

V is TRBV6-5 and J is TRBJ2-2, with D maybe TRBD1 (6 bases). The V end was cut by 8 bases, the J end by 2 bases, with 15 bases between. Germline V gives CDR1 MNHEY, CDR2 SVGAGI. The CDR3 is made up of 15 amino acids. The CDR3 loop reads CASRLSGANTGELFF. CDR3 nucleotides: TGTGCCAGCCGATTATCAGGGGCAAACACCGGGGAGCTGTTTTTT.

CDR3 DNA: TGTGCCAGCAGATACATAGCGGGCAGGGAAGGCACTGAAGCTTTCTTT. Amino acid sequence: CASRYIAGREGTEAFF. This chain links TRBV27 with TRBJ1-1; the D gene is possibly TRBD1 (5 bases). With 6 bases removed from V and 4 bases from J, the gap between germline ends came to 21 bases. This CDR3 has 16 amino acids. The germline gives CDR1 MNHEY, CDR2 SMNVEV (reference sequence).

The V gene is TRBV6-6, the J gene TRBJ2-7; 12 bases line up with TRBD2. The junction had 6 bases not matched to a gene; V was cut back by 6 bases and J by 0 bases. Germline V gene data show CDR1 as MNHNY and CDR2 as SVGAGI (reference sequence). The CDR3 is made up of 16 amino acids. CDR3 sequence reads: CASSQGLAGFSYEQYF. The CDR3 DNA reads TGTGCCAGCAGCCAGGGACTAGCGGGCTTCTCCTACGAGCAGTACTTC.

The V gene is TRBV7-9, the J gene TRBJ2-1, with no clear D. Trimming took 0 bases from V and 9 from J, leaving 3 bases between them. From germline, CDR1 is SEHNR and CDR2 FQNEAQ (reference sequence). This CDR3 has 11 amino acids. Here the CDR3 DNA reads TGTGCCAGCAGCTTAGCCAGTGAGCAGTTCTTC. Translated, it gives CASSLASEQFF.

The rearrangement uses TRBV7-2 and TRBJ1-2, with D possibly TRBD1 on 5 matching bases. Trimming left V 6 bases short and J 8 bases short, with 19 bases between. The CDR3 totals 14 residues. CDR1 and CDR2 from the germline V gene are SGHTA and FQGNSA. CDR3 coding DNA: TGTGCCAGCAGTTTCGGACACCGCTCTCGGGGCTACACCTTC. It specifies CASSFGHRSRGYTF.

The V gene is TRBV27, the J gene TRBJ2-5; D might be TRBD1 (5 bases). V was shortened by 6 bases and J by 5 bases, with 13 bases between the two germline ends. Germline V gene lookup returns CDR1 MNHEY and CDR2 SMNVEV (reference sequence). CDR3 length: 13 residues. The CDR3 nucleotides read TGTGCCAGCAGCAGACTCTCAGGGGAGACCCAGTACTTC. Protein: CASSRLSGETQYF.

In its sample, this clone was seen a few times. V and J are TRBV19 and TRBJ2-1; TRBD1 matches 8 bases. From germline, CDR1 is LNHDA and CDR2 SQIVND (reference sequence). With 6 bases clipped from V and 4 bases from J, the junction kept 8 bases outside the gene matches. This CDR3 spans 15 amino acids. The CDR3 here is CASRPDQGAYNEQFF. CDR3 coding DNA: TGTGCCAGTAGACCGGACCAGGGGGCTTACAATGAGCAGTTCTTC.

The chain has TRBV5-4 and TRBJ1-2; 8 nucleotides align to TRBD1. Germline-derived CDR1 and CDR2 are SGHNT and YYREEE (reference sequence). This CDR3 has 14 residues. The ends lost 4 bases at V and 4 bases at J; junction bases unmatched: 6. In DNA form, the CDR3 reads TGTGCCAGCAGCCCCGGGACAGGAATCTATGGCTACACCTTC. It specifies CASSPGTGIYGYTF.

The rearrangement links TRBV13 to TRBJ2-1; 9 nucleotides align to TRBD1. The J segment lost 5 bases and the V segment lost 8 bases, leaving 4 bases of the junction unmatched. Germline loops: CDR1 PRHDT, CDR2 FYEKMQ (reference sequence). The CDR3 is made up of 13 amino acids. DNA for the CDR3: TGTGCCAGCCTGGGACAGGGCCACAATGAGCAGTTCTTC. Translation gives CASLGQGHNEQFF.

The chain is built from TRBV5-1 and TRBJ1-5; 7 nucleotides agree with TRBD1. The CDR3 runs 15 residues. In germline, CDR1 is SGHRS, CDR2 YFSETQ. Trimming at V came to 2 bases and at J to 0 bases, leaving 2 bases not matched to a gene. The CDR3, as DNA: TGCGCCAGCAGCTTTGGACAGGATAGCAATCAGCCCCAGCATTTT. It yields the protein CASSFGQDSNQPQHF.

The gene calls are TRBV10-3 and TRBJ1-2; D not certain. V shed 3 bases and J shed 4 bases, with 18 bases lying between them. CDR3 length equals 16 residues. Germline V CDR1 and CDR2: ENHRY, SYGVKD. This CDR3 reads CAISDPNRNGSYGYTF. In nucleotides, the CDR3 is TGTGCCATCAGTGACCCGAACAGAAATGGGAGCTATGGCTACACCTTC.

The V gene is TRBV5-4, the J gene TRBJ2-3; 9 bases map to TRBD2. The CDR3 is 15 residues long. J was trimmed by 3 bases and V by 3 bases; bases with no gene match: 5. CDR1 and CDR2 from the germline V gene are SGHNT and YYREEE (reference sequence). The DNA for the CDR3 is TGTGCCAGCAGCTATAGCGGGAGCGGAACAGATACGCAGTATTTT. Amino acid sequence: CASSYSGSGTDTQYF.

CDR3 bases: TGTGCCAGCAGCTCATATGGGGCTAGTGCGGTCTACGAGCAGTACTTC. This gives the protein CASSSYGASAVYEQYF. The chain uses TRBV11-2 and TRBJ2-7; tentative D call: TRBD1 (5 bases). This CDR3 has 16 amino acids. The V end was cut by 4 bases, the J end by 3 bases, with 19 bases between. Germline V gene sequence: CDR1 SGHAT, CDR2 FQNNGV.

The chain couples TRBV29-1 to TRBJ1-2, with D possibly TRBD1 on 5 matching bases. The length of the CDR3 is 15 residues. CDR1 is SQVTM and CDR2 is ANQGSEA in the germline V gene. With 6 bases removed from V and 0 bases from J, the gap between germline ends came to 17 bases. CDR3 protein: CSVQSDGQANYGYTF. CDR3 sequence (DNA): TGCAGCGTCCAATCCGACGGACAAGCTAACTATGGCTACACCTTC.

This clone was found a few times. V is TRBV10-3 and J is TRBJ2-2, with 9 bases aligning to TRBD1. This CDR3 region has 13 residues. Germline V gene sequence: CDR1 ENHRY, CDR2 SYGVKD. The ends lost 4 bases at V and 6 bases at J; junction bases unmatched: 0. The CDR3 DNA reads as TGTGCCATCAGTGGACAGGGGGCCGGGGAGCTGTTTTTT. This sequence encodes CAISGQGAGELFF.

The chain has TRBV6-5 and TRBJ2-7; no clear D. This CDR3 is 14 amino acids long. Germline-derived CDR1 and CDR2 are MNHEY and SVGAGI. V was clipped by 5 bases and J by 2 bases, with 13 bases between them. CDR3 coding DNA: TGTGCCAGCAGTACATCTACGCGGCCCTACGAGCAGTACTTC. Its translation: CASSTSTRPYEQYF.

This clone appeared a single time. This sequence joins TRBV7-9 and TRBJ2-7; a weak D match, TRBD1 (6 bases). This CDR3 has 14 residues. Looked up from germline, CDR1 is SEHNR and CDR2 is FQNEAQ (reference sequence). Trimming cost V 0 bases and J 2 bases, with 8 bases left between them. For the CDR3, the DNA is TGTGCCAGCAGCTTAGCGGGGGACACCTACGAGCAGTACTTC. Amino acid sequence: CASSLAGDTYEQYF.

The chain is built from TRBV19 and TRBJ1-6; D remains ambiguous. The V end lost 8 bases, the J end lost 0 bases, and 11 bases lay between the germline ends. CDR1 is LNHDA, CDR2 SQIVND, per germline (reference sequence). This CDR3 spans 15 amino acids. This CDR3 reads CASANPSSYNSPLHF. DNA of the CDR3: TGTGCCAGTGCAAACCCGAGCTCCTATAATTCACCCCTCCACTTT.

This clone was counted a single time. The chain employs TRBV20-1 and TRBJ2-3; TRBD2 might be the D (7 bases). This CDR3 is 16 amino acids long. CDR1 and CDR2 from the germline V gene are DFQATT and SNEGSKA (reference sequence). V lost 3 bases to trimming and J lost 1 base, with 17 bases between them. CDR3 in DNA: TGCAGTGCTAGTAGTTGGACGGGGGGCGGCACAGATACGCAGTATTTT. This codes for CSASSWTGGGTDTQYF.

V usage is TRBV12-3 or TRBV12-4 and J usage is TRBJ1-1; TRBD1 might be the D (6 bases). The CDR3 covers 13 residues. Trimming shortened V by 8 bases and J by 1 base, and 11 bases separated the two germline ends. CDR3 amino acids: CASSGQPNTEAFF. The CDR3, as DNA: TGTGCCAGCTCAGGACAGCCGAACACTGAAGCTTTCTTT.

The rearrangement uses TRBV28 and TRBJ1-6; TRBD1 matches 8 bases. Germline CDR1 reads MDHEN; CDR2 reads SYDVKM. J lost 10 bases, V lost 6 bases, and 8 bases had no gene match. The length of the CDR3 is 14 residues. The CDR3 sequence is CASSSDRVRSPLHF. The CDR3 DNA follows: TGTGCCAGCAGCTCGGACAGGGTCAGATCACCCCTCCACTTT.

This clone was seen a single time. V gene TRBV7-9 combines with J gene TRBJ2-5; D unclear. Trimming removed 1 base at V and 4 bases at J, with 7 bases between. CDR1 is SEHNR and CDR2 is FQNEAQ in the germline V gene (reference sequence). The CDR3 is 13 residues long. CDR3 residues: CASSLGYGETQYF. CDR3 nucleotide sequence: TGTGCCAGCAGCTTAGGATACGGAGAGACCCAGTACTTC. Full variable domain (missing parts from reference TRBV7-9 and TRBJ2-5): DTGVSQNPRHKITKRGQNVTFRCDPISEHNRLYWYRQTLGQGPEFLTYFQNEAQLEKSRLLSDRFSAERPKGSFSTLEIQRTEQGDSAMYLCASSLGYGETQYFGPGTRLLVL.

The chain links TRBV27 to TRBJ1-2; 10 bases are a match to TRBD1. The J segment lost 13 bases and the V segment lost 3 bases, leaving 11 bases of the junction unmatched. Germline CDR1 MNHEY, CDR2 SMNVEV (reference sequence). This CDR3 is built from 14 residues. CDR3 in amino acids: CASSFTGQGIRPTF. The DNA of the CDR3 is TGTGCCAGCAGTTTCACGGGACAGGGGATACGCCCCACCTTC.

The rearrangement links TRBV2 to TRBJ2-1; 12 nucleotides agree with TRBD2. In germline, CDR1 is SNHLY, CDR2 FYNNEI. The length of the CDR3 is 19 residues. The V segment lost 3 bases and the J segment 2 bases; nucleotides outside the gene matches: 11. Written as DNA, the CDR3 is TGTGCCAGCAGTGATACTAGCGGGAGGAGTGGAGTCCCCTACAATGAGCAGTTCTTC. Amino acids: CASSDTSGRSGVPYNEQFF.

The CDR3 coding sequence is TGTGCCAGCAGCCCCGGGGACAGACAGTACGAGCAGTACTTC. Its protein is CASSPGDRQYEQYF. The gene calls are TRBV9 and TRBJ2-7; 7 bases map to TRBD1. CDR1 is SGDLS and CDR2 is YYNGEE in the germline V gene. The CDR3 contains 14 residues. Trimming removed 4 bases from V and 4 bases from J; junction bases left unmatched: 8. The full variable domain, with the rest looked up from reference TRBV9 and TRBJ2-7, is DSGVTQTPKHLITATGQRVTLRCSPRSGDLSVYWYQQSLDQGLQFLIQYYNGEERAKGNILERFSAQQFPDLHSELNLSSLELGDSALYFCASSPGDRQYEQYFGPGTRLTVT.

The gene calls are TRBV6-5 and TRBJ1-2, with 7 bases fitting TRBD1. The CDR3 runs 14 residues. Germline lookup yields CDR1 MNHEY and CDR2 SVGAGI. The J segment lost 6 bases and the V segment lost 5 bases, leaving 9 bases of the junction unmatched. The CDR3 here is CASSPRQGTHGYTF. DNA for the CDR3: TGTGCCAGCAGTCCGAGACAGGGAACCCATGGCTACACCTTC.

The rearrangement joins TRBV11-3 to TRBJ2-1; 7 bases agree with TRBD1. Germline lookup yields CDR1 SGHNT and CDR2 YENEEA. The CDR3 totals 15 residues. V lost 3 bases and J lost 7; bases outside the gene matches: 9. As DNA, the CDR3 is TGTGCCAGCAGCTTCGGGACAGCAGCTAGGAATGAGCAGTTCTTC. It translates to CASSFGTAARNEQFF.